This T cell receptor (beta chain) came from a study of neurological immune-mediated disorders. The table lists this clonotype with many counts. Germline is not matched at one junction end, which may reflect a read error. This CDR3 spans 16 amino acids. Looked up from germline, CDR1 is MGHRA and CDR2 is YSYEKL. TCRdb re-analysed the 5' RACE reads in MiXCR, keeping a single row per CDR3 protein. The sample has some 48,000 distinct CDR3 sequences, roughly 14% seen once. Time point in this sample: longitudinal time-point 2. The gene calls are TRBV4-1 and TRBJ2-7; 7 bases fit TRBD1. The receptor was isolated from a male donor with HTLV-1-associated myelopathy (HAM/TSP). The sequenced material came from PBMCs. DNA for the CDR3: TGCGCCAGCAGCAAAGAATACCAACAGGGGTTCTACGAGCAGTACTTC. Protein product: CASSKEYQQGFYEQYF.